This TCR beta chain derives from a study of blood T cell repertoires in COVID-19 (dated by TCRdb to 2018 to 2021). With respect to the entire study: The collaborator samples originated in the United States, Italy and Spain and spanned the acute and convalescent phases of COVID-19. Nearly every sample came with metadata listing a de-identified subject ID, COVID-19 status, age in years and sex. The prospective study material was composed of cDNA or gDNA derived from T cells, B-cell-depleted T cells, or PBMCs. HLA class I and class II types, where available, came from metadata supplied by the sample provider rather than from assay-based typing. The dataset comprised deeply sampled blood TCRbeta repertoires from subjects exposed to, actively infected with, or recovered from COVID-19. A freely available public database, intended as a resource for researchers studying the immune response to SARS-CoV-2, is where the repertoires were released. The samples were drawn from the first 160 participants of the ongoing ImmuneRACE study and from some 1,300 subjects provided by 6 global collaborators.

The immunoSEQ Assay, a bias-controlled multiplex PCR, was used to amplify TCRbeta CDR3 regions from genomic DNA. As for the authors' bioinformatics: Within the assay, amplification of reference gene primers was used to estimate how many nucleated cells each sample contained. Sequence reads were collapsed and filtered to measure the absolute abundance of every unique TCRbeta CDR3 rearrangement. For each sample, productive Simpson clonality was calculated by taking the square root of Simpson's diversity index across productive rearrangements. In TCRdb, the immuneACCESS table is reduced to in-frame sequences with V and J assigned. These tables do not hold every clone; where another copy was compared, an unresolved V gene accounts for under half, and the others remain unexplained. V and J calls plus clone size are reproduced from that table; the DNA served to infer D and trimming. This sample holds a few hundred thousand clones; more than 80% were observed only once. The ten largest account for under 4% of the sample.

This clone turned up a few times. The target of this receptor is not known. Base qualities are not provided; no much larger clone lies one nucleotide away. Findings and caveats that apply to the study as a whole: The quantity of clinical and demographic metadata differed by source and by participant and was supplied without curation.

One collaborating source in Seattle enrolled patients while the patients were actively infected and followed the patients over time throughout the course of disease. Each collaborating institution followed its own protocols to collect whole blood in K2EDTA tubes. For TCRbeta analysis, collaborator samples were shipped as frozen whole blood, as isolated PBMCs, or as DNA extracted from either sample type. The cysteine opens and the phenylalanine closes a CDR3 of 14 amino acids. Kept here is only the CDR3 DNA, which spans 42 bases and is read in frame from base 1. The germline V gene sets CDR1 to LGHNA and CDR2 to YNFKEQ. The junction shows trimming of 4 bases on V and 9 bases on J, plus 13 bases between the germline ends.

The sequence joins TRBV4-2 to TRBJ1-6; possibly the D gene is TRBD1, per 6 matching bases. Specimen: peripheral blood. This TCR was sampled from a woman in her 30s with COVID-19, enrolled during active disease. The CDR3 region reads CASSPPGDGSPLHF. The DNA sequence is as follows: TGTGCCAGCAGCCCCCCAGGGGACGGTTCACCCCTCCACTTT.